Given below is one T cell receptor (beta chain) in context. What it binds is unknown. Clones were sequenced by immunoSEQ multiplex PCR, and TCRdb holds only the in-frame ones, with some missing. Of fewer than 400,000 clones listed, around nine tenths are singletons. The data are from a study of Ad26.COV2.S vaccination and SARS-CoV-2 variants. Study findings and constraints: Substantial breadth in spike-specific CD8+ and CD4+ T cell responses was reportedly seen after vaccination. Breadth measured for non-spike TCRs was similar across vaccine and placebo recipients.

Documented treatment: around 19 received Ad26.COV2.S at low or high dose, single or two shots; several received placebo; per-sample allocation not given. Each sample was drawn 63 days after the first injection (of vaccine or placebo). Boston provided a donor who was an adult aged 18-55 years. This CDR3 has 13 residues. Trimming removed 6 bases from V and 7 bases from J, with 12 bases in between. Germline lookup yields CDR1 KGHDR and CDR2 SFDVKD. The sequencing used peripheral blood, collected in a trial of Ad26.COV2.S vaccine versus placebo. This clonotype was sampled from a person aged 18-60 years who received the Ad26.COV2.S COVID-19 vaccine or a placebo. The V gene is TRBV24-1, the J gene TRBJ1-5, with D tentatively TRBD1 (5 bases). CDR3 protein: CATSPGGRQPQHF. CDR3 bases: TGTGCCACCAGTCCGGGGGGAAGGCAGCCCCAGCATTTT.